Each of the 4 T cell receptor beta chains below was sequenced from the same sample in a study of Graves' ophthalmopathy and Graves' hyperthyroidism. RNA transcripts were the source from which TCR beta CDR3 regions were amplified. Second-round multiplex PCR came after a first-round RT-PCR that employed HTBI primers. Each CDR3 protein gets one entry after TCRdb re-called the multiplex PCR reads with MiXCR. This table holds over 40,000 distinct CDR3 sequences, less than 65% found once. Sequenced material: peripheral blood. These receptors all stem from an adult man with Graves' ophthalmopathy.

In this sample, this clonotype turned up many times. The chain employs TRBV10-3 and TRBJ1-4; weak D call: TRBD1 (5 bases). V lost 0 bases and J lost 0, with 5 bases in between. The CDR3 covers 15 residues. Germline V lookup: CDR1 ENHRY, CDR2 SYGVKD. The CDR3: CAISESGATNEKLFF. CDR3 DNA: TGTGCCATCAGTGAGTCGGGGGCAACTAATGAAAAACTGTTTTTT.

The chain carries TRBV14 and TRBJ2-5; D gene uncertain. Germline V CDR1 and CDR2: SGHDN, FVKESK. This CDR3 is built from 16 residues. V was pared by 0 bases and J by 0 bases, with 11 bases between. The CDR3, as DNA: TGTGCCAGCAGCCAAGAGTCCGGTGTTTACCAAGAGACCCAGTACTTC. Translated: CASSQESGVYQETQYF.

As to this clonotype: The missing conserved phenylalanine or tryptophan at the end of this CDR3 makes a read error likely. The V and J genes are TRBV6-1 and TRBJ1-5, with D tentatively TRBD1 (6 bases). In germline, CDR1 is MNHNS, CDR2 SASEGT. The ends were cut back, 4 bases at V and 6 bases at J, with 16 bases in the middle. This CDR3 spans 15 amino acids. The CDR3 DNA sequence: TGTGCCAGCAGTGGGATAACAGGGATGGGTCAGCCCCAGCATCTT. Its translation: CASSGITGMGQPQHL.

The rearrangement joins TRBV20-1 to TRBJ1-1; the D gene is possibly TRBD1 (5 bases). V lost 2 bases and J lost 0, with 13 bases in between. The CDR3 is 15 amino acids. CDR1 is DFQATT, CDR2 SNEGSKA, per germline (reference sequence). The chain's CDR3 is CSARPWGGVNTEAFF. Written as DNA, the CDR3 is TGCAGTGCTAGACCCTGGGGCGGTGTGAACACTGAAGCTTTCTTT.